This TCR beta chain was sequenced during a study of shared clonotypes between healthy human individuals. Study-level information: CD4 naive cells filled three plates per donor, CD4 memory three, CD8 naive two and CD8 memory one. Findings and caveats of the study: Non-shared clonotypes had lower generation probabilities than those shared by all four donors. What naive subsets generally showed was a larger estimated richness than memory subsets showed.

The CDR3 extends over 17 amino acids. The V gene's germline CDR1 is SGHNT and CDR2 YYREEE (reference sequence). The V gene end was trimmed by 5 bases and the J gene end by 4 bases; junction bases not matched to a gene: 13. As for this clone: Its antigen is unknown.

Replicate sorted-subset PCRs were loaded with around 0.2 ug DNA, 30,000 or so T cell genomes. Data came from immunoSEQ multiplex PCR; TCRdb stores just in-frame clones and leaves some out. In the table there are 950,000 to 1,100,000 clones, 70% to 80% of which are singletons. Sequences were obtained from memory CD4+ T cells from PBMCs. As to subset: CD45RA-negative fraction. This receptor was identified in a man aged 18 to 35 in good health. Some clones in this sample may be carry-over from other donors' samples. The genes are TRBV5-4 and TRBJ2-1, with 9 bases matching TRBD1. Written as DNA, the CDR3 is TGTGCCAGCAGAACAGGGGGCCCCCAGGCCCTTTACAATGAGCAGTTCTTC. Protein: CASRTGGPQALYNEQFF.